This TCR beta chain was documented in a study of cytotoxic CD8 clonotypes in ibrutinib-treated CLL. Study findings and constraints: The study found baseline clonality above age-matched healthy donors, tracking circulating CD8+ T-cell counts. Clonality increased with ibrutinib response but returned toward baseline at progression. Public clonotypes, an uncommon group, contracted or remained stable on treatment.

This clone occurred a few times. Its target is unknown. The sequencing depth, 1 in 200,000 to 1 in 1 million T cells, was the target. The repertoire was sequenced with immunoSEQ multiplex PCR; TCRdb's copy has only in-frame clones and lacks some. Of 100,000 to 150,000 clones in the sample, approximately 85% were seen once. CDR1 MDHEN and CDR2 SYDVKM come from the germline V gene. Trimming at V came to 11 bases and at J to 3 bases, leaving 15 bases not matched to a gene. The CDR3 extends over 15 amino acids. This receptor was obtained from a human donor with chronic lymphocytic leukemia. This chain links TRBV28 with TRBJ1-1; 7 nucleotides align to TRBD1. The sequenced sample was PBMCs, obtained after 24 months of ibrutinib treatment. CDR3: CAGRAGGLRDTEAFF. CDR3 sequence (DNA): TGTGCCGGTCGGGCAGGGGGGCTTCGCGACACTGAAGCTTTCTTT.